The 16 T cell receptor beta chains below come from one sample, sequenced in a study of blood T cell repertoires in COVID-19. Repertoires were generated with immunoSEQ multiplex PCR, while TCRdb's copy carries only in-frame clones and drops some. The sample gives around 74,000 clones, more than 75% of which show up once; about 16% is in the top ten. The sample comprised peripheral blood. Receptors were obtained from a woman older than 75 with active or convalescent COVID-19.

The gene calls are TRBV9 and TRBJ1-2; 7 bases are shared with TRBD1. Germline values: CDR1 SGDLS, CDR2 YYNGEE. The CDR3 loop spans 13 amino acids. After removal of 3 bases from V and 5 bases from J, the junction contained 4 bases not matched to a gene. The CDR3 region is CASSARTGYGYTF. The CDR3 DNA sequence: TGTGCCAGCAGCGCACGGACAGGATATGGCTACACCTTC.

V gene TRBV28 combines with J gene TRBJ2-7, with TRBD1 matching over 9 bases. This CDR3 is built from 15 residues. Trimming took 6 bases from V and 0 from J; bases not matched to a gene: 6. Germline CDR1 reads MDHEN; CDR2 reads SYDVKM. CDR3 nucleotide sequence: TGTGCCAGCAGGAGACAGGGGGGGAGCTCCTACGAGCAGTACTTC. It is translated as CASRRQGGSSYEQYF.

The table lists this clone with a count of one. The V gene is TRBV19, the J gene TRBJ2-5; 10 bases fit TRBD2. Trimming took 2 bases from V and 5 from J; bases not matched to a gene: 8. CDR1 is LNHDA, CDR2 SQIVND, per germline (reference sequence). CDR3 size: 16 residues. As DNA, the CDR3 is TGTGCCAGTAGTATATCAGCGGGGGGGTTGGCGGAGACCCAGTACTTC. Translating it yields CASSISAGGLAETQYF.

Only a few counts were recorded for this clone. The CDR3 coding sequence is TGTGCCAGTAGCCAACTAGACACGGAGACCCAGTACTTC. This codes for CASSQLDTETQYF. V usage is TRBV19 and J usage is TRBJ2-5; D perhaps matches TRBD2 (5 bases). V gave up 6 bases and J gave up 5 bases, with 13 bases separating them. Germline V gene data show CDR1 as LNHDA and CDR2 as SQIVND (reference sequence). The CDR3 length is 13 residues. The full variable domain, its missing parts supplied by reference TRBV19 and TRBJ2-5, is DGGITQSPKYLFRKEGQNVTLSCEQNLNHDAMYWYRQDPGQGLRLIYYSQIVNDFQKGDIAEGYSVSREKKESFPLTVTSAQKNPTAFYLCASSQLDTETQYFGPGTRLLVL.

In DNA, the CDR3 is TGTGCCATCAGTGGGACTGAAGGATCACCCCTCCACTTT. Amino acid sequence: CAISGTEGSPLHF. This chain connects TRBV10-3 to TRBJ1-6; no clear D. The CDR3 runs 13 residues. Trimming shortened V by 4 bases and J by 10 bases, and 11 bases separated the two germline ends. The germline V gene has CDR1 ENHRY and CDR2 SYGVKD.

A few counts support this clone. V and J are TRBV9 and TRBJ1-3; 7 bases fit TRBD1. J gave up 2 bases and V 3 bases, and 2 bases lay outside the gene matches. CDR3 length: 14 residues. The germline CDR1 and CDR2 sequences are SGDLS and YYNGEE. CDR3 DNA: TGTGCCAGCAGCGCCCAGGGGGCTGGAAACACCATATATTTT. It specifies CASSAQGAGNTIYF.

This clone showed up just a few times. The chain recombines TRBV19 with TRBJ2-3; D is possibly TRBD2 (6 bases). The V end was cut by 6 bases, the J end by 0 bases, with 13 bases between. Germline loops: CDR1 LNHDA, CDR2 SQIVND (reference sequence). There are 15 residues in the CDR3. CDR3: CASSVLGLSTDTQYF. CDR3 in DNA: TGTGCCAGTAGCGTGCTGGGACTTAGCACAGATACGCAGTATTTT. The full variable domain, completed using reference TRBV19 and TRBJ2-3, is DGGITQSPKYLFRKEGQNVTLSCEQNLNHDAMYWYRQDPGQGLRLIYYSQIVNDFQKGDIAEGYSVSREKKESFPLTVTSAQKNPTAFYLCASSVLGLSTDTQYFGPGTRLTVL.

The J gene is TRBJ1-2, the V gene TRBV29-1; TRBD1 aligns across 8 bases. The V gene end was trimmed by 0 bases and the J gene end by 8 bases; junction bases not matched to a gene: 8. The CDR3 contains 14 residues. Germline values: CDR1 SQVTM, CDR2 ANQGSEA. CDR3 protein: CSVEDRDRGGGYTF. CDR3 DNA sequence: TGCAGCGTTGAAGACAGAGACAGGGGCGGCGGCTACACCTTC.

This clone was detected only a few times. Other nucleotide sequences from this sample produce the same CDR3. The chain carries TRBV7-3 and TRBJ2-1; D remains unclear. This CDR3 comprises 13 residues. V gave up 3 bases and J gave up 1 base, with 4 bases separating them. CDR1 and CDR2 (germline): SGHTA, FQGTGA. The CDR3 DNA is TGTGCCAGCAGCTTGAGTTCCTACAATGAGCAGTTCTTC. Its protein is CASSLSSYNEQFF.

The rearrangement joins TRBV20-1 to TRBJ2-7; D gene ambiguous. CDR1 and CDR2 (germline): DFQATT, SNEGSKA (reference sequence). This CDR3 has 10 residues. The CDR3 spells CIVTFYEQYF. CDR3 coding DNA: TGCATAGTCACCTTCTACGAGCAGTACTTC.

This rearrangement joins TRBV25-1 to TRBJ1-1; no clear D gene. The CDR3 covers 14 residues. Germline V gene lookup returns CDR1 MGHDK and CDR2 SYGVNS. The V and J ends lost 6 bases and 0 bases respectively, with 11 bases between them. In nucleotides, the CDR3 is TGTGCCAGCAGCTGGACGGGATTGAACACTGAAGCTTTCTTT. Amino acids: CASSWTGLNTEAFF.

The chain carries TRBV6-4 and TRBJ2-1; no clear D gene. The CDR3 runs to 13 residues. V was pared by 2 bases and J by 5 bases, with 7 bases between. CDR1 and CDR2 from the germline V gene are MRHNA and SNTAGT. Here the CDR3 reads CASSDEENNEQFF. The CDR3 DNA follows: TGTGCCAGCAGTGACGAAGAGAACAATGAGCAGTTCTTC.

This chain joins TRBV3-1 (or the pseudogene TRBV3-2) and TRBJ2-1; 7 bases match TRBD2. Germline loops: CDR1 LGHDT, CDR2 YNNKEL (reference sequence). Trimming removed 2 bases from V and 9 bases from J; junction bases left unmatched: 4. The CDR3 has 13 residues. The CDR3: CASSQSTSSEQFF. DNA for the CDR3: TGTGCCAGCAGCCAATCGACTAGCAGTGAGCAGTTCTTC.

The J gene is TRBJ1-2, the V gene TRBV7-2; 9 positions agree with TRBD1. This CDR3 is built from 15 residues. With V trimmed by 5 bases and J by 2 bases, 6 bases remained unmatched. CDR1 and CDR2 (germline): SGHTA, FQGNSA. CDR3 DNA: TGTGCCAGCAGCCCCGGGGACAGGGCGAACTATGGCTACACCTTC. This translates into CASSPGDRANYGYTF.

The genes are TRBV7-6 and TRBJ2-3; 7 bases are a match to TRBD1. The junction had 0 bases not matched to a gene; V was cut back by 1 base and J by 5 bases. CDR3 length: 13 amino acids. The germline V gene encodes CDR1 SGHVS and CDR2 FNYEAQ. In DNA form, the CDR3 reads TGTGCCAGCAGCTTAGACAGGGGAGATACGCAGTATTTT. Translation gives CASSLDRGDTQYF.

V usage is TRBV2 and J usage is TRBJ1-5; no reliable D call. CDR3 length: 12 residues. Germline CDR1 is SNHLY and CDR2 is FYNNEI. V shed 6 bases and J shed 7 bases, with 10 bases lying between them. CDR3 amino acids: CASSRDTQPQHF. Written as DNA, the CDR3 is TGTGCCAGCAGCCGTGACACCCAGCCCCAGCATTTT.